This T cell receptor (beta chain) originates from a study of OX40 agonist ivuxolimab in advanced cancers. Study context: A male proportion of around 86% was recorded, with mean age roughly 60 years and range 23 to 79. Three patients responded partially, comprising one with hepatocellular carcinoma and two with cutaneous melanoma. Study findings and constraints: Clones of CD4+ and CD8+ blood T cells grew by week 6 at doses of 0.1 to 3.0 mg/kg. Some nonresponders also had low normalized T-cell clonal expansion.

A note on this clone: Its antigen is undetermined.

The data were produced by immunoSEQ multiplex PCR, yet TCRdb's version contains in-frame clones alone and is incomplete. The sample carries some 50,000 clones, around nine tenths recorded once. Germline CDR1 and CDR2: MDHEN and SYDVKM. The CDR3 has 16 amino acids. The V segment lost 2 bases and the J segment 6 bases; nucleotides outside the gene matches: 9. V usage is TRBV28 and J usage is TRBJ2-3, with TRBD1 matching over 9 bases. The source material was CD4+ or CD8+ T cells sorted from blood, sampled in a trial of the OX40 agonist ivuxolimab. This clonotype was obtained from an adult with an advanced solid tumor such as melanoma, head and neck, liver or kidney cancer. The CDR3 loop reads CASSLEPTGGLDTQYF. CDR3 DNA: TGTGCCAGCAGTTTAGAGCCAACAGGGGGCTTGGATACGCAGTATTTT.